This T cell receptor beta chain came from a study of cytomegalovirus exposure and HLA in healthy donors. As concerns this clone: Its antigen remains unidentified.

All the people who gave samples were healthy bone marrow donors. PCR was performed using 60 Vbeta and 13 Jbeta primers. Using immunoSEQ multiplex PCR, the repertoire was profiled, and TCRdb retains in-frame clones only, with some absent. In the table there are under 200,000 clones, around 85% of which are singletons. Per germline, CDR1 MGHRA and CDR2 YSYEKL. This CDR3 has 13 residues. Study-level points and caveats: A missense DCLRE1C variant was associated with V- and J-gene trimming of TCR beta chains in a later analysis, and an independent cohort replicated the association. CMV serostatus was the sole immune exposure information available. Among the CMV-associated chains, a few were confirmed in vitro as specific for CMV antigens.

Material: PBMCs. This TCR came from a man younger than 35 in good health and CMV-seropositive. This rearrangement joins TRBV4-1 to TRBJ2-5; no reliable D call. The J call may be wrong; the DNA end is better matched by TRBJ2-7. Here the CDR3 reads CASSQELSYEQYF. The CDR3 DNA sequence: TGCGCCAGCAGCCAAGAACTCTCCTACGAGCAGTACTTC.